A single sample is the source of the 2 T cell receptor beta chains below, sequenced in a study of CD8 T cells in Susac syndrome. The authors reverse transcribed roughly 0.5 to 1 ug RNA with random hexamers. TCRdb analysed the immunoSEQ multiplex PCR reads with MiXCR anew, one entry per CDR3 protein. The sample shows some 300,000 distinct CDR3 sequences, about 85% of them seen only once. The sequencing input was CD8+ T cells from PBMCs. These receptors came from a human donor with multiple sclerosis.

A few counts support this clonotype. This chain joins TRBV7-9 and TRBJ2-7, with D maybe TRBD2 (6 bases). The germline CDR1 and CDR2 sequences are SEHNR and FQNEAQ (reference sequence). The V end lost 5 bases, the J end lost 3 bases, and 14 bases lay between the germline ends. The CDR3 covers 14 residues. Here the CDR3 reads CASSPRDSYYEQYF. The CDR3 nucleotides read TGTGCCAGCAGCCCCCGGGACTCATACTACGAGCAGTACTTC.

The rearrangement uses TRBV29-1 and TRBJ2-7, with TRBD2 matching 9 bases. Per germline, CDR1 SQVTM and CDR2 ANQGSEA. The CDR3 covers 17 residues. Germline trimming cut 7 bases from V and 8 bases from J; bases unmatched to any gene: 24. The CDR3 is CSATKNGKREDLVKQYF. In nucleotides, the CDR3 is TGCAGCGCCACAAAAAACGGGAAGCGGGAGGACCTGGTAAAGCAGTACTTC.